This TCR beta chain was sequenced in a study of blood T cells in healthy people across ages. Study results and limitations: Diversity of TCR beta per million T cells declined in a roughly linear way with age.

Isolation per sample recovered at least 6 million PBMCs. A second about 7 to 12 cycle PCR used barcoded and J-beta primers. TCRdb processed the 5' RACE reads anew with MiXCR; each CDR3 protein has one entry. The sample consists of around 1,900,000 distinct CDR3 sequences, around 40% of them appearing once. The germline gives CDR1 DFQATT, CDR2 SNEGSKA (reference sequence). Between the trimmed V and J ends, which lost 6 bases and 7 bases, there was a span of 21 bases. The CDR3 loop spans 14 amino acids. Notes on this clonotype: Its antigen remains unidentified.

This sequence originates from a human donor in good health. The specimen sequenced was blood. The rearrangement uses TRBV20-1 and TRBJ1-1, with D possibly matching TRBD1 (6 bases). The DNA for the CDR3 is TGCAGTGCGCCGTACAGGGCGCGCAAGGGTGAAGCTTTCTTT. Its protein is CSAPYRARKGEAFF.